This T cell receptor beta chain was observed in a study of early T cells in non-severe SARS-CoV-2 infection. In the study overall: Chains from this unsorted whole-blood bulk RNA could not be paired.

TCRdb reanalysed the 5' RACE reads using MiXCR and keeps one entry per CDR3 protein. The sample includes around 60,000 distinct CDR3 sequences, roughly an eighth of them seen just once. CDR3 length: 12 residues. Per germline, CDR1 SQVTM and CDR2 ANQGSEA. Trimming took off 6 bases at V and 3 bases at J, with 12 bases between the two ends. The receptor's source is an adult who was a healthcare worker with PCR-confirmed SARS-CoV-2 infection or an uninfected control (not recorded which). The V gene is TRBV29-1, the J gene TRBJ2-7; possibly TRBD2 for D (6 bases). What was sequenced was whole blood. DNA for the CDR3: TGCAGCGTCGGGACTCAGATCTACGAGCAGTACTTC. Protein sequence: CSVGTQIYEQYF.